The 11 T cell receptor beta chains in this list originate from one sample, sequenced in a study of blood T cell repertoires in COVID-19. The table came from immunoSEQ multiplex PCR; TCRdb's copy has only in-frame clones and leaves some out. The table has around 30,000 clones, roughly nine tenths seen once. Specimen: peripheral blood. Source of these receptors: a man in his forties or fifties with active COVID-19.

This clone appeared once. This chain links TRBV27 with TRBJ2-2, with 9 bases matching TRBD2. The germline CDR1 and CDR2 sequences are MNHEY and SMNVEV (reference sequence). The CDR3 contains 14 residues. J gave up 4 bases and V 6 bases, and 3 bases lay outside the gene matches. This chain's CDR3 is CASRIAGATGELFF. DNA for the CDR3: TGTGCCAGCAGAATAGCGGGAGCCACCGGGGAGCTGTTTTTT.

For the CDR3, the DNA is TGCGCCAGCAGCCAAGATCCAACCCTAGCGGGAGGGAACACCGGGGAGCTGTTTTTT. Translating gives CASSQDPTLAGGNTGELFF. The rearrangement uses TRBV4-1 and TRBJ2-2, with 11 bases identical to TRBD2. V trimming: 0 bases; J trimming: 1 base; junction bases outside the gene matches: 7. The CDR3 is 19 residues long. The germline gives CDR1 MGHRA, CDR2 YSYEKL.

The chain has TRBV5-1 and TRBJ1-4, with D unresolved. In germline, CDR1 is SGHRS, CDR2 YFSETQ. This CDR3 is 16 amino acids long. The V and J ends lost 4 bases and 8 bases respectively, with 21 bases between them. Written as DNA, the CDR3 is TGCGCCAGCAGCCCTCGAGGGTATAAGGATGGAGAAAAACTGTTTTTT. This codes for CASSPRGYKDGEKLFF.

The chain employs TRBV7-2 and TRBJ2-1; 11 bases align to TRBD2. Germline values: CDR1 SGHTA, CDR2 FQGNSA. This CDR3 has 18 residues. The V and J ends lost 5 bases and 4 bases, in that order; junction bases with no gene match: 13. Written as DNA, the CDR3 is TGTGCCAGCAGCGCTACTAGCGGGGGACCGAAGAGATACAATGAGCAGTTCTTC. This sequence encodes CASSATSGGPKRYNEQFF.

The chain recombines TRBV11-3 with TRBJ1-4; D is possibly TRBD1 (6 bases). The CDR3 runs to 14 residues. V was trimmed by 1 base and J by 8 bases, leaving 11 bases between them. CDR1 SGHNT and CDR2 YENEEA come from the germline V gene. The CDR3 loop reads CASSLGGTWEKLFF. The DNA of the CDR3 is TGTGCCAGCAGCTTAGGGGGGACATGGGAAAAACTGTTTTTT.

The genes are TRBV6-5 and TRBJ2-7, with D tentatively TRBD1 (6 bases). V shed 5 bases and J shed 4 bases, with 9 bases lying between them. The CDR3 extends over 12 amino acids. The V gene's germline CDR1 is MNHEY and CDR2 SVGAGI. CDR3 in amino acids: CASSKDSYEQYF. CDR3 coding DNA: TGTGCCAGCAGTAAGGACAGTTACGAGCAGTACTTC.

The CDR3 protein is CASSLATGGGYEQYF. CDR3 nucleotide sequence: TGTGCCAGCAGCTTAGCAACAGGGGGAGGCTACGAGCAGTACTTC. The rearrangement uses TRBV11-1 and TRBJ2-7; TRBD1 matches 8 bases. V lost 0 bases, J lost 3 bases, and 4 bases stayed unmatched. The CDR3 is 15 amino acids. The germline gives CDR1 SGHAT, CDR2 FQDESV (reference sequence).

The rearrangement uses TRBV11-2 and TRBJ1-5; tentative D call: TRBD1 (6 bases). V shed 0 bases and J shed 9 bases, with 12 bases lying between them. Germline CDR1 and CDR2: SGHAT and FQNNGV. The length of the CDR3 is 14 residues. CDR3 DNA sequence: TGTGCCAGCAGCTTAGAGGGGGGCGGGGGGCCCCAGCATTTT. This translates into CASSLEGGGGPQHF.

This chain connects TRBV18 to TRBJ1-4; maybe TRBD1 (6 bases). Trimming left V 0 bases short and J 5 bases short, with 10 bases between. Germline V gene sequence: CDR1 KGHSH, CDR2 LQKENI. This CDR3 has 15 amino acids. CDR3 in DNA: TGTGCCAGCTCACCACCGGGACAAAGAAATGAAAAACTGTTTTTT. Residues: CASSPPGQRNEKLFF. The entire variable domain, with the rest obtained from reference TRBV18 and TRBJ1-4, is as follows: NAGVMQNPRHLVRRRGQEARLRCSPMKGHSHVYWYRQLPEEGLKFMVYLQKENIIDESGMPKERFSAEFPKEGPSILRIQQVVRGDSAAYFCASSPPGQRNEKLFFGSGTQLSVL.

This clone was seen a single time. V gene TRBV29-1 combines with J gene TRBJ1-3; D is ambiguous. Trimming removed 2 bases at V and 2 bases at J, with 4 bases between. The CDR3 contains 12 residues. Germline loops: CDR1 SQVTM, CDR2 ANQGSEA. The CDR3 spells CSVETPGNTIYF. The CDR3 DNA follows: TGCAGCGTTGAAACACCTGGAAACACCATATATTTT.

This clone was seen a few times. The CDR3 here is CASMEGYEQYF. The CDR3 DNA sequence: TGTGCCAGCATGGAGGGTTACGAGCAGTACTTC. The chain combines TRBV2 with TRBJ2-7; TRBD2 might be the D (6 bases). Germline CDR1 reads SNHLY; CDR2 reads FYNNEI. V was cut by 7 bases and J by 4 bases, with 8 bases left in between. This CDR3 is built from 11 residues.